The 17 T cell receptor beta chains below all came from one sample that was sequenced in a study of blood T cell repertoires in COVID-19. This table comes from immunoSEQ multiplex PCR, and its TCRdb copy is limited to in-frame clones, with some not included. The table includes about 400,000 clones, 75% to 90% detected once. Specimen: peripheral blood. Receptor source: a woman aged 60 to 75 with COVID-19, enrolled during active disease.

The chain links TRBV7-6 to TRBJ2-3; D is ambiguous. V was clipped by 4 bases and J by 1 base, with 3 bases between them. This CDR3 is 12 amino acids long. Germline assignment: CDR1 SGHVS and CDR2 FNYEAQ. For the CDR3, the DNA is TGTGCCAGCAGCTCTGGCACAGATACGCAGTATTTT. It is translated as CASSSGTDTQYF.

In nucleotides, the CDR3 is TGTGCCAGCAGCTTTGGGACTAGCGGGGGCGATACGCAGTATTTT. Residues: CASSFGTSGGDTQYF. This chain uses TRBV7-2 with TRBJ2-3, with 14 bases lining up with TRBD2. The length of the CDR3 is 15 residues. The ends lost 3 bases at V and 6 bases at J; junction bases unmatched: 2. CDR1 and CDR2 from the germline V gene are SGHTA and FQGNSA.

This clone has a single count. This chain connects TRBV6-1 to TRBJ1-2; 7 bases agree with TRBD1. The CDR3 has 15 residues. Trimming took 1 base from V and 2 from J; bases not matched to a gene: 4. Germline lookup yields CDR1 MNHNS and CDR2 SASEGT. This chain's CDR3 is CASSEGMGQNYGYTF. CDR3 DNA sequence: TGTGCCAGCAGTGAAGGAATGGGACAGAACTATGGCTACACCTTC.

This chain links TRBV19 with TRBJ1-5, with a weak D call TRBD1 (5 bases). Germline V gene lookup returns CDR1 LNHDA and CDR2 SQIVND (reference sequence). Between the trimmed V and J ends, which lost 2 bases and 6 bases, there was a span of 8 bases. CDR3 length equals 13 residues. Written as DNA, the CDR3 is TGTGCCAGTAGTATACAGGGTGGTCAGCCCCAGCATTTT. Protein sequence: CASSIQGGQPQHF.

The rearrangement uses TRBV25-1 and TRBJ2-1; D is unclear. Germline CDR1 and CDR2: MGHDK and SYGVNS. Trimming took 1 base from V and 0 from J, leaving 7 bases between them. This CDR3 contains 15 residues. The CDR3 loop is CASSEWAGSYNEQFF. Written as DNA, the CDR3 is TGTGCCAGCAGTGAATGGGCAGGCTCCTACAATGAGCAGTTCTTC.

The genes are TRBV29-1 and TRBJ2-7; D is ambiguous. Germline V CDR1 and CDR2: SQVTM, ANQGSEA. V was cut by 6 bases and J by 5 bases, with 11 bases left in between. The CDR3 covers 11 residues. The CDR3 sequence is CSVMSTNEQYF. CDR3 bases: TGCAGCGTCATGAGCACCAACGAGCAGTACTTC.

The gene calls are TRBV5-1 and TRBJ1-4; 7 bases map to TRBD1. Germline V CDR1 and CDR2: SGHRS, YFSETQ. The CDR3 has 14 amino acids. With V trimmed by 5 bases and J by 8 bases, 9 bases remained unmatched. The CDR3 sequence is CASREEGAGEKLFF. CDR3 nucleotide sequence: TGCGCCAGCAGGGAGGAGGGGGCTGGGGAAAAACTGTTTTTT.

As for this clone: Other nucleotide sequences from this sample produce the same CDR3. The rearrangement joins TRBV12-3 or TRBV12-4 to TRBJ1-4, with D tentatively TRBD1 (5 bases). The CDR3 totals 13 residues. Trimming shortened V by 3 bases and J by 7 bases, and 9 bases separated the two germline ends. The CDR3 is CASSFGGGEKLFF. The CDR3 region has the DNA TGTGCCAGCAGTTTCGGGGGAGGTGAAAAACTGTTTTTT.

The gene calls are TRBV5-5 and TRBJ2-5; 8 nucleotides align to TRBD1. Germline CDR1 reads SGHKS; CDR2 reads YYEKEE (reference sequence). The CDR3 sequence is 16 residues long. The V segment lost 4 bases and the J segment 5 bases; nucleotides outside the gene matches: 13. CDR3 in amino acids: CASSRGQGTGGETQYF. The DNA of the CDR3 is TGTGCCAGCAGCAGGGGCCAGGGGACAGGAGGGGAGACCCAGTACTTC.

V usage is TRBV5-5 and J usage is TRBJ2-7; D possibly corresponds to TRBD1 (5 bases). V lost 2 bases and J 0 bases, leaving 6 bases between the germline ends. The CDR3 has 13 residues. Germline V gives CDR1 SGHKS, CDR2 YYEKEE (reference sequence). CDR3 protein: CASSFDSSYEQYF. The CDR3 bases are TGTGCCAGCAGCTTCGACAGCTCCTACGAGCAGTACTTC. Complete variable domain (other parts from reference TRBV5-5 and TRBJ2-7): DAGVTQSPTHLIKTRGQQVTLRCSPISGHKSVSWYQQVLGQGPQFIFQYYEKEERGRGNFPDRFSARQFPNYSSELNVNALLLGDSALYLCASSFDSSYEQYFGPGTRLTVT.

The chain is built from TRBV25-1 and TRBJ1-3; 9 bases are shared with TRBD1. Trimming took 1 base from V and 7 from J; bases not matched to a gene: 14. The CDR3 consists of 18 residues. The germline V gene encodes CDR1 MGHDK and CDR2 SYGVNS. This CDR3 reads CASSEWGQGTRIGNTIYF. CDR3 bases: TGTGCCAGCAGTGAATGGGGACAGGGTACTAGGATTGGGAACACCATATATTTT.

The chain links TRBV7-2 to TRBJ2-7; a possible D gene is TRBD1 (5 bases). The CDR3 contains 14 residues. V dropped 2 bases and J dropped 3 bases, with 11 bases sitting between them. CDR1 SGHTA and CDR2 FQGNSA come from the germline V gene. CDR3 DNA: TGTGCCAGCAGCTTAAACTGGGGCCTCTACGAGCAGTACTTC. Encoded protein: CASSLNWGLYEQYF.

This clone came up once. V and J are TRBV27 and TRBJ2-7, with 7 bases aligning to TRBD2. Looked up from germline, CDR1 is MNHEY and CDR2 is SMNVEV (reference sequence). V lost 2 bases to trimming and J lost 0 bases; unmatched junction nucleotides: 7. This CDR3 comprises 16 residues. The CDR3 DNA reads TGTGCCAGCAGTTTAGACGGAGCGGGATACTCCTACGAGCAGTACTTC. Protein product: CASSLDGAGYSYEQYF.

Turning to this clone: Other DNA sequences from this sample encode an identical CDR3 as well. V gene TRBV10-3 combines with J gene TRBJ2-3; TRBD1 agrees at 7 bases. Germline CDR1 is ENHRY and CDR2 is SYGVKD. The CDR3 contains 12 residues. The V gene end was trimmed by 6 bases and the J gene end by 6 bases; junction bases not matched to a gene: 3. DNA for the CDR3: TGTGCCATCAGCGACAGGGAGGATACGCAGTATTTT. Amino acid sequence: CAISDREDTQYF.

This rearrangement joins TRBV5-6 to TRBJ2-7, with D perhaps TRBD2 (5 bases). Germline V gene lookup returns CDR1 SGHDT and CDR2 YYEEEE. V dropped 0 bases and J dropped 3 bases, with 10 bases sitting between them. The CDR3 sequence is 14 residues long. The CDR3 DNA is TGTGCCAGCAGCTTGGGAGGGATCCTCTACGAGCAGTACTTC. Amino acids: CASSLGGILYEQYF.

CDR3 protein: CASRRQGGDTGELFF. CDR3 in DNA: TGTGCCAGCAGGAGACAGGGCGGAGACACCGGGGAGCTGTTTTTT. V and J are TRBV2 and TRBJ2-2, with TRBD1 identical over 7 bases. The CDR3 is made up of 15 amino acids. The germline V gene has CDR1 SNHLY and CDR2 FYNNEI. Trimming removed 6 bases from V and 3 bases from J; junction bases left unmatched: 7.

The chain couples TRBV18 to TRBJ1-3, with 9 nucleotides matching TRBD1. CDR3 length: 16 residues. The germline V gene has CDR1 KGHSH and CDR2 LQKENI. V shed 2 bases and J 3 bases; nucleotides not matched to a gene: 5. CDR3 sequence reads: CASSPNRGQDGNTIYF. The CDR3 nucleotides are TGTGCCAGCTCACCAAACAGGGGGCAAGATGGAAACACCATATATTTT.